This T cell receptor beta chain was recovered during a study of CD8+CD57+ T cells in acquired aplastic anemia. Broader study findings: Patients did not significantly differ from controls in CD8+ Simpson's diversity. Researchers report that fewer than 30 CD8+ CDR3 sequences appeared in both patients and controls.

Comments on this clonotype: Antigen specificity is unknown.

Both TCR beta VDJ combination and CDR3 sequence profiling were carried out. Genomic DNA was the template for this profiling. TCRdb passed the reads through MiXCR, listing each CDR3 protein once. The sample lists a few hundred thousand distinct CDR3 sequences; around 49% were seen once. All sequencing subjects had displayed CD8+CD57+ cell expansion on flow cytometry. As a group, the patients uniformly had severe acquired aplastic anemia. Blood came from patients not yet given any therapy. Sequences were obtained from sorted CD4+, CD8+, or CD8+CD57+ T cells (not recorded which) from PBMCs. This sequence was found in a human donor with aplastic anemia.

The CDR3: CATSRDRQRNPYEQYF. As DNA, the CDR3 is TGTGCCACCAGCAGAGATCGACAGAGAAACCCCTACGAGCAGTACTTC. The chain is built from TRBV15 and TRBJ2-7; a possible D gene is TRBD1 (5 bases). V lost 0 bases and J lost 2, with 14 bases in between. CDR3 length: 16 residues. Germline CDR1 LNHNV, CDR2 YYDKDF (reference sequence).